One and the same sample provided the 29 T cell receptor beta chains below, sequenced in a study of control samples from healthy donors and cancer patients. Profiling relied on immunoSEQ multiplex PCR, and the TCRdb table lists in-frame clones only, not all of them. The repertoire holds just over 80,000 clones, with about 90% as singletons. The sample was blood. The receptors stem from a man in his fifties in good health.

The rearrangement links TRBV15 to TRBJ1-2, with D hard to call. CDR1 is LNHNV, CDR2 YYDKDF, per germline (reference sequence). The V end lost 0 bases, the J end lost 4 bases, and 18 bases lay between the germline ends. This CDR3 contains 17 residues. The CDR3 loop reads CATSRERGGSFSYGYTF. The CDR3 nucleotides are TGTGCCACCAGCAGAGAACGTGGCGGTAGCTTTAGCTATGGCTACACCTTC. Full variable domain (remainder filled in from reference TRBV15 and TRBJ1-2): DAMVIQNPRYQVTQFGKPVTLSCSQTLNHNVMYWYQQKSSQAPKLLFHYYDKDFNNEADTPDNFQSRRPNTSFCFLDIRSPGLGDTAMYLCATSRERGGSFSYGYTFGSGTRLTVV.

This clone was counted a single time. Written as DNA, the CDR3 is TGTGCCAGCAGTCCCAAGAGGAGAAGCAGGAGCTCCTATAATTCACCCCTCCACTTT. Translating gives CASSPKRRSRSSYNSPLHF. The chain is built from TRBV6-6 and TRBJ1-6, with D hard to call. Between the trimmed V and J ends, which lost 5 bases and 0 bases, there was a span of 20 bases. This CDR3 has 19 residues. Germline CDR1 MNHNY, CDR2 SVGAGI (reference sequence).

V gene TRBV12-3 or TRBV12-4 combines with J gene TRBJ1-3; no reliable D call. The V end lost 7 bases, the J end lost 4 bases, and 8 bases lay between the germline ends. The CDR3 loop spans 12 amino acids. The CDR3 DNA sequence: TGTGCCAGCAATCGCCGGGGAAACACCATATATTTT. Translating it yields CASNRRGNTIYF.

With respect to this clone: The junction departs from germline at one end; a sequencing error may be responsible. The rearrangement joins TRBV19 to TRBJ2-3, with a weak D call TRBD1 (6 bases). CDR1 is LNHDA and CDR2 is SQIVND in the germline V gene (reference sequence). The CDR3 runs 14 residues. The CDR3, as DNA: TGTGCCAGTGGTATCACAGGGCCGGGGGATACGCAGTATTTT. Its translation: CASGITGPGDTQYF. The full variable domain, with the rest looked up from reference TRBV19 and TRBJ2-3, is DGGITQSPKYLFRKEGQNVTLSCEQNLNHDAMYWYRQDPGQGLRLIYYSQIVNDFQKGDIAEGYSVSREKKESFPLTVTSAQKNPTAFYLCASGITGPGDTQYFGPGTRLTVL.

The chain recombines TRBV6-5 with TRBJ1-5, with D possibly being TRBD1 (5 bases). In germline, CDR1 is MNHEY, CDR2 SVGAGI. The CDR3 sequence is 13 residues long. The V end lost 4 bases, the J end lost 4 bases, and 8 bases lay between the germline ends. CDR3 nucleotides: TGTGCCAGCAGTTCCCGACAGAATCAGCCCCAGCATTTT. Encoded protein: CASSSRQNQPQHF.

V gene TRBV7-2 combines with J gene TRBJ1-6; TRBD1 agrees at 7 bases. J gave up 7 bases and V 2 bases, and 2 bases lay outside the gene matches. The CDR3 covers 14 residues. Germline V gene lookup returns CDR1 SGHTA and CDR2 FQGNSA. CDR3 DNA: TGTGCCAGCAGCTTATACAGGGGCAATTCACCCCTCCACTTT. Translated: CASSLYRGNSPLHF.

The chain has TRBV2 and TRBJ1-5; D uncertain. The V and J ends lost 10 bases and 2 bases respectively, with 18 bases between them. The V gene's germline CDR1 is SNHLY and CDR2 FYNNEI. The CDR3 totals 15 residues. The DNA of the CDR3 is TGTGCCACCATCGAAGGAGGGCGCGGCAATCAGCCCCAGCATTTT. Its translation: CATIEGGRGNQPQHF.

The chain carries TRBV6-1 and TRBJ2-7; TRBD2 matches 7 bases. CDR3 size: 15 residues. With 2 bases clipped from V and 3 bases from J, the junction kept 7 bases outside the gene matches. Germline CDR1 is MNHNS and CDR2 is SASEGT. CDR3 DNA sequence: TGTGCCAGCAGTGAAAACCCTAGCGGAATCTACGAGCAGTACTTC. It codes for CASSENPSGIYEQYF.

The genes are TRBV27 and TRBJ1-1, with D possibly matching TRBD1 (6 bases). Germline lookup yields CDR1 MNHEY and CDR2 SMNVEV (reference sequence). This CDR3 comprises 15 residues. V was cut by 0 bases and J by 8 bases, with 16 bases left in between. CDR3 sequence: CASSLSLPGQSEAFF. CDR3 DNA: TGTGCCAGCAGTTTATCCCTCCCAGGACAGTCAGAAGCTTTCTTT.

The rearrangement uses TRBV19 and TRBJ1-5; 7 bases are a match to TRBD1. This CDR3 has 15 amino acids. The V segment lost 6 bases and the J segment 9 bases; nucleotides outside the gene matches: 14. Germline CDR1 LNHDA, CDR2 SQIVND (reference sequence). CDR3: CASRGTGADGGPQHF. CDR3 coding DNA: TGTGCCAGTAGGGGTACAGGGGCCGACGGGGGGCCCCAGCATTTT. The full variable domain, with the rest looked up from reference TRBV19 and TRBJ1-5, is DGGITQSPKYLFRKEGQNVTLSCEQNLNHDAMYWYRQDPGQGLRLIYYSQIVNDFQKGDIAEGYSVSREKKESFPLTVTSAQKNPTAFYLCASRGTGADGGPQHFGDGTRLSIL.

This clone has just one count. V is TRBV10-3 and J is TRBJ2-5; unclear D gene. The germline V gene encodes CDR1 ENHRY and CDR2 SYGVKD. CDR3 size: 17 residues. V lost 5 bases, J lost 2 bases, and 21 bases lay in between. CDR3 in DNA: TGTGCCATCAGTCCGGGCTCCACCTCCCCCAGGCAAGAGACCCAGTACTTC. As protein: CAISPGSTSPRQETQYF.

The V and J genes are TRBV2 and TRBJ1-2; D may be TRBD1 (6 bases). Per the germline V gene, CDR1 is SNHLY and CDR2 is FYNNEI. Trimming took off 4 bases at V and 7 bases at J, with 16 bases between the two ends. There are 14 residues in the CDR3. DNA for the CDR3: TGTGCCAGCAGTGTGAAGAACAGGGTCGTTGGCTACACCTTC. It translates to CASSVKNRVVGYTF. The full variable domain, with the rest looked up from reference TRBV2 and TRBJ1-2, is EPEVTQTPSHQVTQMGQEVILRCVPISNHLYFYWYRQILGQKVEFLVSFYNNEISEKSEIFDDQFSVERPDGSNFTLKIRSTKLEDSAMYFCASSVKNRVVGYTFGSGTRLTVV.

CDR3 residues: CASSDEGAESNEQFF. The DNA for the CDR3 is TGTGCCAGCAGTGACGAGGGGGCTGAAAGCAATGAGCAGTTCTTC. The genes are TRBV6-4 and TRBJ2-1, with 7 bases aligning to TRBD1. CDR1 MRHNA and CDR2 SNTAGT come from the germline V gene. After removal of 2 bases from V and 6 bases from J, the junction contained 7 bases not matched to a gene. CDR3 size: 15 residues.

This clone was seen once. V gene TRBV7-8 combines with J gene TRBJ2-2; tentatively, D is TRBD1 (5 bases). Trimming cost V 7 bases and J 4 bases, with 19 bases left between them. CDR3 size: 16 residues. From germline, CDR1 is SGHVS and CDR2 FQNEAQ. The CDR3 is CASTPLHGATTGELFF. CDR3 bases: TGTGCCAGCACCCCACTACATGGGGCTACCACCGGGGAGCTGTTTTTT.

The V and J genes are TRBV29-1 and TRBJ1-3, with D unresolved. Trimming shortened V by 6 bases and J by 0 bases, and 9 bases separated the two germline ends. Germline CDR1 is SQVTM and CDR2 is ANQGSEA. The CDR3 has 13 amino acids. CDR3 loop: CSVLTHSGNTIYF. The CDR3 DNA sequence: TGCAGCGTCCTTACACACTCTGGAAACACCATATATTTT.

The gene calls are TRBV19 and TRBJ2-5; weak D call: TRBD2 (5 bases). Germline assignment: CDR1 LNHDA and CDR2 SQIVND (reference sequence). The CDR3 length is 14 residues. V gave up 6 bases and J gave up 5 bases, with 16 bases separating them. DNA for the CDR3: TGTGCCAGTAGCCCAGGATCTTCGGGGGAGACCCAGTACTTC. This codes for CASSPGSSGETQYF.

CDR3 sequence: CASSLYGNTEAFF. The DNA of the CDR3 is TGTGCCAGCAGCTTATACGGGAACACTGAAGCTTTCTTT. The chain carries TRBV11-2 and TRBJ1-1; no firm D call. V shed 2 bases and J shed 1 base, with 5 bases lying between them. Germline loops: CDR1 SGHAT, CDR2 FQNNGV. This CDR3 has 13 amino acids.

The chain couples TRBV11-2 to TRBJ2-1, with unresolved D. Trimming removed 0 bases from V and 10 bases from J, with 10 bases in between. The CDR3 sequence is 13 residues long. In germline, CDR1 is SGHAT, CDR2 FQNNGV. The CDR3: CASSLDHGTEQFF. Written as DNA, the CDR3 is TGTGCCAGCAGCTTAGATCACGGCACGGAGCAGTTCTTC.

The V call is TRBV2, the J call TRBJ1-4; unclear D gene. The CDR3 is 11 residues long. Germline lookup yields CDR1 SNHLY and CDR2 FYNNEI. Trimming removed 3 bases at V and 12 bases at J, with 8 bases between. CDR3 bases: TGTGCCAGCAGTGAGTTCCAGGAACTGTTTTTT. Translation gives CASSEFQELFF.

The V call is TRBV5-1, the J call TRBJ1-3, with 7 bases matching TRBD1. CDR1 is SGHRS and CDR2 is YFSETQ in the germline V gene. Trimming took 0 bases from V and 3 from J; bases not matched to a gene: 3. The CDR3 is made up of 15 amino acids. Here the CDR3 DNA reads TGCGCCAGCAGCTTGGAACAGGGGAATGGAAACACCATATATTTT. It encodes CASSLEQGNGNTIYF.

In this sample, this clone turned up once. The CDR3: CASSLMGGWDSPLHF. DNA of the CDR3: TGCGCCAGCAGCTTGATGGGGGGCTGGGATTCACCCCTCCACTTT. The rearrangement links TRBV5-1 to TRBJ1-6, with D maybe TRBD1 (6 bases). Germline lookup yields CDR1 SGHRS and CDR2 YFSETQ. The CDR3 is 15 residues long. V gave up 1 base and J gave up 8 bases, with 13 bases separating them.

Written as DNA, the CDR3 is TGTGCCAGCAGCCCAGGCAGGGTTCCGCTCCAGTTCTTC. It codes for CASSPGRVPLQFF. The chain employs TRBV7-8 and TRBJ2-1; D perhaps matches TRBD1 (5 bases). Germline loops: CDR1 SGHVS, CDR2 FQNEAQ. Trimming cost V 5 bases and J 13 bases, with 18 bases left between them. CDR3 size: 13 residues.

The chain combines TRBV10-3 with TRBJ1-2; D unresolved. This CDR3 is 12 amino acids long. Germline CDR1 is ENHRY and CDR2 is SYGVKD. V was pared by 10 bases and J by 7 bases, with 16 bases between. DNA of the CDR3: TGTGCCAGCGCTGAGGGATCCGCTGGCTACACCTTC. This translates into CASAEGSAGYTF.

The sample holds one count of this clone. The chain recombines TRBV5-5 with TRBJ1-1, with TRBD1 as a possible D gene (5 bases). This CDR3 has 14 residues. Germline V lookup: CDR1 SGHKS, CDR2 YYEKEE (reference sequence). Trimming stripped 4 bases from V and 1 base from J, with 11 bases between. The chain's CDR3 is CASSLGTGNTEAFF. The CDR3, as DNA: TGTGCCAGCAGCCTAGGGACGGGGAACACTGAAGCTTTCTTT.

The CDR3 is CASGMAGGDYTF. As DNA, the CDR3 is TGTGCCAGCGGGATGGCAGGCGGAGACTACACCTTC. This chain joins TRBV27 and TRBJ1-2; D is unclear. The V end lost 8 bases, the J end lost 10 bases, and 17 bases lay between the germline ends. CDR1 is MNHEY, CDR2 SMNVEV, per germline (reference sequence). The CDR3 runs to 12 residues.

This clone was seen only a few times. The sample holds other DNA sequences that translate to the same CDR3. The gene calls are TRBV7-6 and TRBJ1-1; D is unclear. The CDR3 runs to 13 residues. CDR1 is SGHVS and CDR2 is FNYEAQ in the germline V gene. Trimming took off 3 bases at V and 1 base at J, with 6 bases between the two ends. DNA for the CDR3: TGTGCCAGCAGCTTTGGCCCGAACACTGAAGCTTTCTTT. Translation gives CASSFGPNTEAFF.

The J gene is TRBJ2-6, the V gene TRBV7-3; D may match TRBD1 or TRBD2 (5 bases each). From germline, CDR1 is SGHTA and CDR2 FQGTGA. V lost 3 bases and J 0 bases, leaving 12 bases between the germline ends. The CDR3 runs to 17 residues. The CDR3 DNA sequence: TGTGCCAGCAGCTTGGGCAGGGAGATCTCTGGGGCCAACGTCCTGACTTTC. Its protein is CASSLGREISGANVLTF.

The chain employs TRBV30 and TRBJ1-1, with D tentatively TRBD1 (6 bases). V was clipped by 3 bases and J by 4 bases, with 12 bases between them. CDR1 is GTSNPN, CDR2 SVGIG, per germline (reference sequence). There are 13 residues in the CDR3. CDR3 nucleotide sequence: TGTGCCTGGAGCGGGGAGGGGGGCACTGAAGCTTTCTTT. This codes for CAWSGEGGTEAFF.

The V call is TRBV12-2, the J call TRBJ1-2; the table's D call, TRBD1, has no DNA check behind it. TRBV12-2 represents a pseudogene. This CDR3 comprises 16 residues. The CDR3 protein is CASRLASSGGQQGYTF. The DNA of the CDR3 is TGTGCAAGTCGCTTAGCCTCCTCCGGGGGACAGCAAGGCTACACCTTC.